Each of the 21 T cell receptor beta chains below was sequenced from the same sample in a study of breast tumors, draining lymph nodes, adjacent tissues. Samples came from axillary lymph nodes draining the breast cancer. One entry per CDR3 protein, called by TCRdb with MiXCR from the multiplex PCR reads. The sample lists under 350,000 distinct CDR3 sequences; roughly 30% were seen once. The sequenced sample was axillary lymph node tissue. Source of these receptors: a female donor with breast cancer. Some clones in this sample may be carry-over from other donors' samples.

This clonotype was seen repeatedly, ten times or more. The V and J genes are TRBV6-5 and TRBJ1-2; tentatively, D is TRBD1 (5 bases). Trimming pared 6 bases from V and 4 bases from J, leaving 15 bases between. CDR3 length equals 14 residues. Germline loops: CDR1 MNHEY, CDR2 SVGAGI. CDR3 protein: CASRPGWGVYGYTF. As DNA, the CDR3 is TGTGCCAGCAGACCTGGATGGGGGGTCTATGGCTACACCTTC.

Comments on this clonotype: Being one base from a much bigger clone, this may be a read error. This sequence joins TRBV12-3 or TRBV12-4 and TRBJ2-1; a weak D match, TRBD2 (6 bases). This CDR3 comprises 15 residues. As DNA, the CDR3 is TGTGCCAGCAGTAGGGACCTCAGGGACTTCAATGAGCAGTCCTTC. Translated, it gives CASSRDLRDFNEQSF.

The V and J genes are TRBV2 and TRBJ2-3; 7 positions agree with TRBD2. V lost 5 bases, J lost 0 bases, and 5 bases stayed unmatched. The germline V gene has CDR1 SNHLY and CDR2 FYNNEI. The CDR3 extends over 15 amino acids. This CDR3 reads CASSSIAGSTDTQYF. As DNA, the CDR3 is TGTGCCAGCAGTTCGATAGCGGGTAGCACAGATACGCAGTATTTT.

This clonotype was found many times. The chain links TRBV19 to TRBJ1-2, with a tentative D call TRBD1 (6 bases). CDR1 is LNHDA, CDR2 SQIVND, per germline (reference sequence). Trimming cost V 1 base and J 4 bases, with 13 bases left between them. CDR3 length: 15 residues. This CDR3 reads CASSIVHQGFYGYTF. DNA for the CDR3: TGTGCCAGTAGTATAGTTCACCAGGGGTTCTATGGCTACACCTTC. Looking up the rest from reference TRBV19 and TRBJ1-2 gives the full variable domain: DGGITQSPKYLFRKEGQNVTLSCEQNLNHDAMYWYRQDPGQGLRLIYYSQIVNDFQKGDIAEGYSVSREKKESFPLTVTSAQKNPTAFYLCASSIVHQGFYGYTFGSGTRLTVV.

This clonotype has at least ten counts. This chain joins TRBV24-1 and TRBJ2-1; 9 nucleotides agree with TRBD1. The germline CDR1 and CDR2 sequences are KGHDR and SFDVKD. The trim removed 4 bases at V and 6 bases at J, leaving 9 bases unmatched. The length of the CDR3 is 16 residues. The CDR3 nucleotides are TGTGCCACCAGTGAACCTCGACAGGGGGGTCTCAATGAGCAGTTCTTC. It translates to CATSEPRQGGLNEQFF.

This clonotype was seen repeatedly, ten times or more. This rearrangement joins TRBV7-6 to TRBJ2-1; the D is unclear. V was trimmed by 4 bases and J by 0 bases, leaving 7 bases between them. Germline CDR1 reads SGHVS; CDR2 reads FNYEAQ. This CDR3 has 14 residues. CDR3 residues: CASSSRGSYNEQFF. The CDR3 nucleotides are TGTGCCAGCAGCTCTCGCGGCTCCTACAATGAGCAGTTCTTC. The full variable domain, with the rest looked up from reference TRBV7-6 and TRBJ2-1, is GAGVSQSPRYKVTKRGQDVALRCDPISGHVSLYWYRQALGQGPEFLTYFNYEAQQDKSGLPNDRFSAERPEGSISTLTIQRTEQRDSAMYRCASSSRGSYNEQFFGPGTRLTVL.

Details on this clonotype: The junction and the germline gene differ at one end; a read error may be behind it. The gene calls are TRBV15 and TRBJ2-7; D might be TRBD2 (5 bases). From germline, CDR1 is LNHNV and CDR2 YYDKDF (reference sequence). The CDR3 has 16 amino acids. The chain's CDR3 is CATSGDRAGEVFEQYF. The CDR3 DNA is TGTGCCACCAGCGGAGACCGTGCGGGCGAAGTGTTCGAGCAGTACTTC. The full variable domain, its missing parts supplied by reference TRBV15 and TRBJ2-7, is DAMVIQNPRYQVTQFGKPVTLSCSQTLNHNVMYWYQQKSSQAPKLLFHYYDKDFNNEADTPDNFQSRRPNTSFCFLDIRSPGLGDTAMYLCATSGDRAGEVFEQYFGPGTRLTVT.

V usage is TRBV6-6 and J usage is TRBJ1-4, with TRBD1 matching 11 bases. The germline gives CDR1 MNHNY, CDR2 SVGAGI (reference sequence). V gave up 8 bases and J gave up 11 bases; unmatched junction bases: 1. The CDR3 runs to 11 residues. The CDR3 is CASGTGGKLFF. In DNA form, the CDR3 reads TGTGCCAGCGGGACAGGGGGGAAACTGTTTTTT.

This clonotype was seen more than once but under ten times. A much more abundant neighbour one base away suggests this may be a read error. The chain joins TRBV20-1 to TRBJ2-7, with a tentative D call TRBD1 (6 bases). CDR1 is DFQATT and CDR2 is SNEGSKA in the germline V gene (reference sequence). V lost 3 bases and J lost 2, with 17 bases in between. CDR3 length: 15 amino acids. CDR3 bases: TGCAGTGCTAGCCACGGCTACAGGGTAACCTACGAGCAGTACTTC. Amino acids: CSASHGYRVTYEQYF.

The J gene is TRBJ2-5, the V gene TRBV24-1; D may match TRBD1 or TRBD2 (5 bases each). Trimming removed 5 bases from V and 5 bases from J, with 20 bases in between. This CDR3 has 16 amino acids. Per germline, CDR1 KGHDR and CDR2 SFDVKD. CDR3 nucleotide sequence: TGTGCCACCAGTGTCCGGCTGGGACCAGAAAAGGAGACCCAGTACTTC. It encodes CATSVRLGPEKETQYF.

This clonotype has only a few counts. The V call is TRBV5-6, the J call TRBJ1-2; 8 nucleotides match TRBD1. Germline V gene lookup returns CDR1 SGHDT and CDR2 YYEEEE. Trimming at V came to 4 bases and at J to 8 bases, leaving 10 bases not matched to a gene. The CDR3 totals 14 residues. CDR3 bases: TGTGCCAGCAGCCCGGGACAGGCGGCGACCGGCTACACCTTC. Encoded protein: CASSPGQAATGYTF. The whole variable domain, remainder taken from reference TRBV5-6 and TRBJ1-2, is DAGVTQSPTHLIKTRGQQVTLRCSPKSGHDTVSWYQQALGQGPQFIFQYYEEEERQRGNFPDRFSGHQFPNYSSELNVNALLLGDSALYLCASSPGQAATGYTFGSGTRLTVV.

Points on this clonotype: The junction differs from germline at one of its ends, possibly a read error. V and J are TRBV6-5 and TRBJ2-1; 11 bases agree with TRBD2. The CDR3 length is 15 residues. Germline loops: CDR1 MNHEY, CDR2 SVGAGI. In DNA form, the CDR3 reads TGTGCCAGCAGTCTAGCGGGAGGTGGCTACAGTGAGCAGTTCTTC. It encodes CASSLAGGGYSEQFF.

Regarding this clonotype: The junction differs from germline at one of its ends, possibly a read error. V usage is TRBV24-1 and J usage is TRBJ1-2; no definite D call. The CDR3 is 13 amino acids. Germline V lookup: CDR1 KGHDR, CDR2 SFDVKD. The CDR3 DNA reads as TGTGCCACCAGTGATATGAGCAACTATGGCTACGCCTTC. Amino acids: CATSDMSNYGYAF.

This clonotype was detected many times. The chain is built from TRBV19 and TRBJ2-5; 7 bases are shared with TRBD1. Germline V gene lookup returns CDR1 LNHDA and CDR2 SQIVND (reference sequence). Unmatched junction bases numbered 10, after V lost 7 bases and J lost 5 bases. The CDR3 length is 14 residues. CDR3 region: CASTGPGQQETQYF. CDR3 sequence (DNA): TGTGCCAGTACGGGTCCGGGACAGCAGGAGACCCAGTACTTC.

This clonotype was counted at least ten times. J is TRBJ1-5 and V is TRBV6-6; unclear D gene. Germline assignment: CDR1 MNHNY and CDR2 SVGAGI (reference sequence). The CDR3 sequence is 16 residues long. Trimming left V 2 bases short and J 0 bases short, with 11 bases between. CDR3 amino acids: CASSYGLEFSNQPQHF. The DNA of the CDR3 is TGTGCCAGCAGTTACGGCCTGGAGTTTAGCAATCAGCCCCAGCATTTT.

At least ten counts were recorded for this clonotype. The chain carries TRBV29-1 and TRBJ2-1; 7 nucleotides align to TRBD1. The germline gives CDR1 SQVTM, CDR2 ANQGSEA. CDR3 length: 13 residues. V gave up 6 bases and J gave up 4 bases; unmatched junction bases: 6. DNA of the CDR3: TGCAGCGTCCCGGGACAGCGATACAATGAGCAGTTCTTC. Translating it yields CSVPGQRYNEQFF.

This clonotype was detected ten times or more. The chain employs TRBV9 and TRBJ1-2, with TRBD1 as a possible D gene (6 bases). V was clipped by 3 bases and J by 3 bases, with 15 bases between them. The CDR3 runs 15 residues. Germline assignment: CDR1 SGDLS and CDR2 YYNGEE. The CDR3 nucleotides read TGTGCCAGCAGCGAGTCTCTGGGGGCGGACTATGGCTACACCTTC. This encodes CASSESLGADYGYTF. Looking up the rest from reference TRBV9 and TRBJ1-2 gives the full variable domain: DSGVTQTPKHLITATGQRVTLRCSPRSGDLSVYWYQQSLDQGLQFLIQYYNGEERAKGNILERFSAQQFPDLHSELNLSSLELGDSALYFCASSESLGADYGYTFGSGTRLTVV.

At least ten counts were recorded for this clonotype. The chain carries TRBV7-6 and TRBJ2-2; 8 positions agree with TRBD2. After removal of 4 bases from V and 2 bases from J, the junction contained 3 bases not matched to a gene. Germline CDR1 reads SGHVS; CDR2 reads FNYEAQ. The length of the CDR3 is 15 residues. In DNA form, the CDR3 reads TGTGCCAGCAGCTCACGGGAGGGAAACACCGGGGAGCTGTTTTTT. Its translation is CASSSREGNTGELFF.

The gene calls are TRBV6-4 and TRBJ2-1; TRBD2 agrees at 9 bases. This CDR3 has 13 residues. CDR1 and CDR2 (germline): MRHNA, SNTAGT. The trim removed 5 bases at V and 9 bases at J, leaving 5 bases unmatched. CDR3 bases: TGTGCCAGCAGTCTGGAGCGGGGGGTTGAGCAGTTCTTC. Amino acid sequence: CASSLERGVEQFF.

This clonotype came up many times. The chain joins TRBV7-2 to TRBJ2-2; 10 nucleotides agree with TRBD2. The CDR3 is made up of 16 amino acids. Per germline, CDR1 SGHTA and CDR2 FQGNSA. V was pared by 1 base and J by 6 bases, with 5 bases of the junction left unmatched. The CDR3 sequence is CASSLVVLAGPGELFF. The DNA of the CDR3 is TGTGCCAGCAGCTTAGTGGTACTAGCGGGACCCGGGGAGCTGTTTTTT.

The sample holds a few counts of this clonotype. One junction end does not reproduce the germline sequence, and a read error may be involved. This sequence joins TRBV29-1 and TRBJ2-5, with D perhaps being TRBD1 or TRBD2 (5 bases each). This CDR3 is built from 13 residues. Per the germline V gene, CDR1 is SQVTM and CDR2 is ANQGSEA. The CDR3 region has the DNA TGCAGCGCTGAATGGGGGATTGGAGAGACCCAGTACTTC. Its translation is CSAEWGIGETQYF.